The 8 T cell receptor beta chains in this list originate from one sample, sequenced in a study of T cell repertoires in cytomegalovirus infection. TCRdb reanalysed the reads using MiXCR and keeps one entry per CDR3 protein. The repertoire holds 400,000 to 550,000 distinct CDR3 sequences, with approximately 10% as singletons. Sequenced input: PBMCs. All receptors derive from a human donor in good health (CMV status not recorded). Some clones in this sample may be carry-over from other donors' samples.

This chain joins TRBV20-1 and TRBJ2-1; D is unclear. Germline CDR1 is DFQATT and CDR2 is SNEGSKA (reference sequence). The CDR3 is 12 residues long. V was shortened by 6 bases and J by 7 bases, with 13 bases between the two germline ends. The CDR3 protein is CSATLHKNEQFF. CDR3 nucleotide sequence: TGCAGTGCCACTCTTCATAAGAATGAGCAGTTCTTC.

V and J are TRBV28 and TRBJ2-3; possibly TRBD2 for D (5 bases). With 4 bases removed from V and 0 bases from J, the gap between germline ends came to 17 bases. Germline V gene sequence: CDR1 MDHEN, CDR2 SYDVKM. CDR3 length: 17 residues. Written as DNA, the CDR3 is TGTGCCAGCAGTTCCGCGGAGCGGCAGTTAAGCACAGATACGCAGTATTTT. Amino acid sequence: CASSSAERQLSTDTQYF.

This clonotype was found a few times. The chain has TRBV7-9 and TRBJ2-1; 8 bases match TRBD2. This CDR3 spans 15 amino acids. Germline V lookup: CDR1 SEHNR, CDR2 FQNEAQ (reference sequence). With 0 bases clipped from V and 9 bases from J, the junction kept 7 bases outside the gene matches. The CDR3 DNA reads TGTGCCAGCAGCTTAGCCCCGACTAGCGCGATTGAGCAGTTCTTC. Translation gives CASSLAPTSAIEQFF.

There are many counts of this clonotype. The chain is built from TRBV28 and TRBJ2-5; a weak D match, TRBD2 (7 bases). Germline CDR1 and CDR2: MDHEN and SYDVKM. V was clipped by 5 bases and J by 4 bases, with 14 bases between them. The CDR3 sequence is 14 residues long. CDR3 DNA: TGTGCCAGCAGTCAACCGGGGGGCGGAGAGACCCAGTACTTC. Encoded protein: CASSQPGGGETQYF.

This clonotype was picked up many times. V usage is TRBV19 and J usage is TRBJ1-5, with TRBD1 as a possible D gene (6 bases). Trimming shortened V by 1 base and J by 3 bases, and 13 bases separated the two germline ends. In germline, CDR1 is LNHDA, CDR2 SQIVND (reference sequence). This CDR3 is built from 16 residues. DNA for the CDR3: TGTGCCAGTAGTATAGCCCGCGGACAGCTCAATCAGCCCCAGCATTTT. It is translated as CASSIARGQLNQPQHF.

This clonotype was seen a handful of times. The J gene is TRBJ2-2, the V gene TRBV18, with 9 bases aligning to TRBD1. The germline CDR1 and CDR2 sequences are KGHSH and LQKENI. V gave up 3 bases and J gave up 8 bases; unmatched junction bases: 10. The CDR3 is made up of 16 amino acids. CDR3 amino acids: CASSPSEGQGRGELFF. CDR3 bases: TGTGCCAGCTCACCCTCCGAGGGACAGGGCAGAGGGGAGCTGTTTTTT.

V and J are TRBV9 and TRBJ1-6; D is ambiguous. The CDR3 loop spans 16 amino acids. CDR1 and CDR2 from the germline V gene are SGDLS and YYNGEE. The V gene lost 3 bases and the J gene lost 7 bases, with 17 bases spanning the gap. The CDR3 is CASSAEASRRNSPLHF. Here the CDR3 DNA reads TGTGCCAGCAGCGCGGAGGCGAGCAGAAGGAATTCACCCCTCCACTTT.

Comment on this clonotype: It may be a read error: a sequence one base away is much more abundant. The chain combines TRBV7-9 with TRBJ2-3; tentatively, D is TRBD2 (5 bases). V was shortened by 5 bases and J by 0 bases, with 12 bases between the two germline ends. From germline, CDR1 is SEHNR and CDR2 FQNEAQ (reference sequence). The CDR3 sequence is 15 residues long. The CDR3 loop reads CASSPRAVSTDTQYF. The CDR3 DNA is TGTGCCAGCAGCCCTAGAGCGGTTAGCACAGATACGCAGTATTTT.